This TCR beta chain was captured in a study of blood T cells in healthy people across ages. Study-wide findings and caveats: Roughly linear declines in TCR beta diversity per million T cells occurred with age.

This CDR3 region has 17 residues. CDR1 is MNHNY and CDR2 is SVGAGI in the germline V gene (reference sequence). The V and J ends lost 5 bases and 0 bases respectively, with 14 bases between them. For the second PCR, which ran for 7 to 11 cycles, a sample-barcoded 5' primer and a J-beta primer mix were used. One entry per CDR3 protein, called by TCRdb with MiXCR from the 5' RACE reads. The sample yields roughly 2 million distinct CDR3 sequences, around 50% seen once. This clonotype was picked up a small number of times. No antigen is known for it. The V gene is TRBV6-6, the J gene TRBJ2-6, with TRBD2 as a possible D gene (6 bases). Material for sequencing was blood. The clonotype was recovered from a woman aged 40-49 years in good health. The CDR3 is CASSRDFRSSGANVLTF. The DNA of the CDR3 is TGTGCCAGCAGTCGGGACTTCCGAAGCTCTGGGGCCAACGTCCTGACTTTC.